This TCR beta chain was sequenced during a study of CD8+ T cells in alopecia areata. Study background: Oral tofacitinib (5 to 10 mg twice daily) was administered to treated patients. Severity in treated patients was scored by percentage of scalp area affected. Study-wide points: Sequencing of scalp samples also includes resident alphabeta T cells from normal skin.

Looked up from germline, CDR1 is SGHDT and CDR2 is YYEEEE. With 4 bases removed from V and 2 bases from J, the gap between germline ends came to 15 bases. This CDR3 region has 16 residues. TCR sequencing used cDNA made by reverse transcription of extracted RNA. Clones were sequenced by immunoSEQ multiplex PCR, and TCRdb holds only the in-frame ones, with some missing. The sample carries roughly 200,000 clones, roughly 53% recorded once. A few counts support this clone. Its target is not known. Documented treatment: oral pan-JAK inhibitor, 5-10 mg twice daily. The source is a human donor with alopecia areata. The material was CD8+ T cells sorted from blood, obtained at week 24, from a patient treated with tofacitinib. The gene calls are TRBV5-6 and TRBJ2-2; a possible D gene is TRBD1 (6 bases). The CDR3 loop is CASSTGGQTNTGELFF. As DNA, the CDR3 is TGTGCCAGCAGCACCGGAGGACAGACAAACACCGGGGAGCTGTTTTTT. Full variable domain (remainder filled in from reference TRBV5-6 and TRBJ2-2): DAGVTQSPTHLIKTRGQQVTLRCSPKSGHDTVSWYQQALGQGPQFIFQYYEEEERQRGNFPDRFSGHQFPNYSSELNVNALLLGDSALYLCASSTGGQTNTGELFFGEGSRLTVL.